The 29 T cell receptor beta chains presented below share a single source sample, sequenced in a study of blood T cell repertoires in COVID-19. Some clones are missing from TCRdb's copy, which holds only in-frame ones; the method was immunoSEQ multiplex PCR. The table has roughly 250,000 clones, around 89% seen once; the top ten hold approximately 4.3%. The sample was peripheral blood. Receptors were obtained from a man aged 60-69 years who had recovered from COVID-19.

CDR3 residues: CASTLTRTDEAFF. The CDR3 nucleotides are TGTGCCAGCACCCTAACTAGGACAGATGAAGCTTTCTTT. V and J are TRBV6-6 and TRBJ1-1, with D possibly being TRBD1 (6 bases). Germline CDR1 MNHNY, CDR2 SVGAGI (reference sequence). This CDR3 comprises 13 residues. V lost 7 bases and J 7 bases, leaving 16 bases between the germline ends.

The chain uses TRBV9 and TRBJ1-2, with D perhaps matching TRBD1 (5 bases). V was shortened by 0 bases and J by 2 bases, with 11 bases between the two germline ends. Germline V CDR1 and CDR2: SGDLS, YYNGEE. This CDR3 has 15 amino acids. This CDR3 is CASSVDGGRNYGYTF. DNA for the CDR3: TGTGCCAGCAGCGTAGATGGGGGGAGGAACTATGGCTACACCTTC. The entire variable domain, with the rest obtained from reference TRBV9 and TRBJ1-2, is as follows: DSGVTQTPKHLITATGQRVTLRCSPRSGDLSVYWYQQSLDQGLQFLIQYYNGEERAKGNILERFSAQQFPDLHSELNLSSLELGDSALYFCASSVDGGRNYGYTFGSGTRLTVV.

J is TRBJ1-4 and V is TRBV30; D gene ambiguous. V lost 5 bases to trimming and J lost 3 bases, with 19 bases between them. This CDR3 is 16 amino acids long. The germline V gene encodes CDR1 GTSNPN and CDR2 SVGIG (reference sequence). The CDR3 DNA reads TGTGCCTGGTCCAAGGTCTTTGGCGAGGCTAATGAAAAACTGTTTTTT. Encoded protein: CAWSKVFGEANEKLFF.

This rearrangement joins TRBV6-2 or TRBV6-3 to TRBJ1-2; a possible D gene is TRBD1 (6 bases). Germline V gives CDR1 MNHEY, CDR2 SVGEGT. The CDR3 loop spans 14 amino acids. The V and J ends lost 2 bases and 4 bases respectively, with 11 bases between them. The CDR3 loop is CASSYLDRSYGYTF. CDR3 in DNA: TGTGCCAGCAGTTACCTCGACAGGAGCTATGGCTACACCTTC.

The rearrangement links TRBV7-9 to TRBJ2-4, with D possibly TRBD1 on 5 matching bases. Looked up from germline, CDR1 is SEHNR and CDR2 is FQNEAQ (reference sequence). V gave up 4 bases and J gave up 0 bases, with 13 bases separating them. This CDR3 has 16 amino acids. CDR3 sequence (DNA): TGTGCCAGCAGCTCCAGGGTATCACAAGCCAAAAACATTCAGTACTTC. Its protein is CASSSRVSQAKNIQYF.

The rearrangement links TRBV21-1 to TRBJ1-1; the table's D call, TRBD1, was not checked against the DNA. TRBV21-1 is termed a pseudogene. CDR3 length: 15 residues. DNA for the CDR3: TGTGCCAGCAGCAAAGGGGCCGACCTAAACACTGAAGCTTTCTTT. It translates to CASSKGADLNTEAFF.

This clone appeared a single time. The chain recombines TRBV7-8 with TRBJ1-1; D is unclear. Germline CDR1 and CDR2: SGHVS and FQNEAQ. The CDR3 contains 13 residues. V lost 5 bases and J 6 bases, leaving 13 bases between the germline ends. The chain's CDR3 is CASSRMDGAEAFF. In DNA form, the CDR3 reads TGTGCCAGCAGCCGAATGGACGGGGCTGAAGCTTTCTTT.

The chain joins TRBV9 to TRBJ2-5; 8 bases line up with TRBD1. Germline trimming cut 3 bases from V and 4 bases from J; bases unmatched to any gene: 8. The CDR3 runs to 15 residues. The germline CDR1 and CDR2 sequences are SGDLS and YYNGEE. In DNA, the CDR3 is TGTGCCAGCAGCGCCCACCAGGGGGCGGGAGAGACCCAGTACTTC. Translating it yields CASSAHQGAGETQYF.

The chain links TRBV29-1 to TRBJ2-3; 9 bases line up with TRBD1. The CDR3 consists of 13 residues. Germline-derived CDR1 and CDR2 are SQVTM and ANQGSEA. V lost 7 bases and J lost 1; bases outside the gene matches: 3. Here the CDR3 DNA reads TGCAGCGGGGGGGACAGGGGCACAGATACGCAGTATTTT. Protein sequence: CSGGDRGTDTQYF.

This clone was recorded only once. CDR3 coding DNA: TGTGCCACCAGTGACCCCGTAGGGGGAGGAGTGGGGGGGAGTTACAATGAGCAGTTCTTC. Residues: CATSDPVGGGVGGSYNEQFF. The V gene is TRBV24-1, the J gene TRBJ2-1; TRBD2 might be the D (7 bases). The CDR3 totals 20 residues. With 4 bases removed from V and 4 bases from J, the gap between germline ends came to 28 bases. Germline V gene lookup returns CDR1 KGHDR and CDR2 SFDVKD.

The rearrangement links TRBV14 to TRBJ2-7, with TRBD1 matching 9 bases. Germline-derived CDR1 and CDR2 are SGHDN and FVKESK. This CDR3 has 14 amino acids. The V and J ends lost 5 bases and 3 bases, in that order; junction bases with no gene match: 5. The CDR3 here is CASSRTGALYEQYF. The CDR3 nucleotides read TGTGCCAGCAGCAGGACAGGGGCTCTCTACGAGCAGTACTTC. Complete variable domain (other parts from reference TRBV14 and TRBJ2-7): EAGVTQFPSHSVIEKGQTVTLRCDPISGHDNLYWYRRVMGKEIKFLLHFVKESKQDESGMPNNRFLAERTGGTYSTLKVQPAELEDSGVYFCASSRTGALYEQYFGPGTRLTVT.

The rearrangement links TRBV4-1 to TRBJ1-2, with TRBD1 identical over 7 bases. The CDR3 extends over 15 amino acids. Trimming cost V 4 bases and J 8 bases; bases outside gene matches: 13. Germline CDR1 is MGHRA and CDR2 is YSYEKL. CDR3 residues: CASSLTDTGVRGYTF. The CDR3, as DNA: TGCGCCAGCAGCCTAACCGACACAGGGGTAAGAGGCTACACCTTC.

J is TRBJ1-1 and V is TRBV19, with a tentative D call TRBD1 (6 bases). CDR1 is LNHDA and CDR2 is SQIVND in the germline V gene (reference sequence). This CDR3 has 13 amino acids. With 6 bases removed from V and 10 bases from J, the gap between germline ends came to 18 bases. The CDR3 sequence is CASSPSRGGLAFF. DNA for the CDR3: TGTGCCAGTAGCCCGAGCAGGGGAGGGTTAGCTTTCTTT.

V usage is TRBV19 and J usage is TRBJ2-7, with 11 bases aligning to TRBD2. CDR1 and CDR2 (germline): LNHDA, SQIVND (reference sequence). The CDR3 is 16 amino acids. The trim removed 5 bases at V and 3 bases at J, leaving 9 bases unmatched. The CDR3 sequence is CASSRTASGGFYEQYF. Written as DNA, the CDR3 is TGTGCCAGTAGTCGGACCGCTAGCGGGGGGTTCTACGAGCAGTACTTC.

The count of this clone is one. V is TRBV6-2 or TRBV6-3 and J is TRBJ2-7; weak D call: TRBD2 (5 bases). CDR1 is MNHEY and CDR2 is SVGEGT in the germline V gene. The CDR3 runs to 15 residues. V was shortened by 2 bases and J by 3 bases, with 14 bases between the two germline ends. CDR3 DNA sequence: TGTGCCAGCAGTTACCACCGAAGCGGAGGCTACGAGCAGTACTTC. This encodes CASSYHRSGGYEQYF.

The chain employs TRBV6-2 or TRBV6-3 and TRBJ1-3; D is unclear. V was cut by 4 bases and J by 0 bases, with 10 bases left in between. Germline CDR1 is MNHEY and CDR2 is SVGEGT. The CDR3 length is 15 residues. CDR3 coding DNA: TGTGCCAGCAGTTTTACGCAACACTCTGGAAACACCATATATTTT. Residues: CASSFTQHSGNTIYF.

The rearrangement links TRBV10-3 to TRBJ1-4; TRBD1 agrees at 10 bases. Germline V gene lookup returns CDR1 ENHRY and CDR2 SYGVKD. Trimming cost V 0 bases and J 0 bases; bases outside gene matches: 10. CDR3 length: 20 residues. The DNA for the CDR3 is TGTGCCATCAGTGAGTCGATTTTAGACAGGGGGCGCGCAACTAATGAAAAACTGTTTTTT. Protein: CAISESILDRGRATNEKLFF.

The V and J genes are TRBV5-1 and TRBJ2-2; D perhaps matches TRBD2 (5 bases). Germline assignment: CDR1 SGHRS and CDR2 YFSETQ. CDR3 length: 15 amino acids. Trimming stripped 7 bases from V and 0 bases from J, with 13 bases between. The CDR3 sequence is CASLSGGPNTGELFF. The CDR3 DNA sequence: TGCGCCAGCCTCTCCGGAGGCCCGAACACCGGGGAGCTGTTTTTT. Together with reference TRBV5-1 and TRBJ2-2, the CDR3 gives the full variable domain: KAGVTQTPRYLIKTRGQQVTLSCSPISGHRSVSWYQQTPGQGLQFLFEYFSETQRNKGNFPGRFSGRQFSNSRSEMNVSTLELGDSALYLCASLSGGPNTGELFFGEGSRLTVL.

This clone occurred a few times. The chain recombines TRBV5-6 with TRBJ1-1; maybe TRBD1 (6 bases). The CDR3 has 14 residues. V was cut by 4 bases and J by 2 bases, with 12 bases left in between. The germline V gene encodes CDR1 SGHDT and CDR2 YYEEEE. CDR3 loop: CASSKDRRNTEAFF. In DNA form, the CDR3 reads TGTGCCAGCAGCAAAGACAGGCGCAACACTGAAGCTTTCTTT.

This clone was observed a single time. The genes are TRBV6-2 or TRBV6-3 and TRBJ2-5; the match to TRBD2 covers 14 bases. This CDR3 comprises 18 residues. Losses at the gene ends were 5 bases for V and 5 bases for J; bases not matched to a gene: 13. CDR1 is MNHEY and CDR2 is SVGEGT in the germline V gene. CDR3 DNA sequence: TGTGCCAGCAGTACCCTCTCTGGACTAGCGGGGGGCGGGGAGACCCAGTACTTC. Translated: CASSTLSGLAGGGETQYF.

The J gene is TRBJ1-3, the V gene TRBV3-1 (or the pseudogene TRBV3-2); D perhaps matches TRBD1 (6 bases). The V gene lost 3 bases and the J gene lost 0 bases, with 18 bases spanning the gap. Germline V CDR1 and CDR2: LGHDT, YNNKEL (reference sequence). The CDR3 sequence is 18 residues long. The CDR3 nucleotides read TGTGCCAGCAGCCACGAATATGGACAGCATTACTCTGGAAACACCATATATTTT. Translation gives CASSHEYGQHYSGNTIYF.

The rearrangement links TRBV3-1 (or the pseudogene TRBV3-2) to TRBJ1-4; 12 nucleotides match TRBD1. Germline CDR1 reads LGHDT; CDR2 reads YNNKEL (reference sequence). Unmatched junction bases numbered 11, after V lost 1 base and J lost 8 bases. This CDR3 has 18 residues. CDR3 in amino acids: CASSQGRGQGALSEKLFF. CDR3 in DNA: TGTGCCAGCAGCCAAGGCCGGGGACAGGGGGCCCTAAGCGAAAAACTGTTTTTT.

The rearrangement links TRBV19 to TRBJ2-1; 8 bases agree with TRBD1. Germline V gene lookup returns CDR1 LNHDA and CDR2 SQIVND (reference sequence). V was pared by 5 bases and J by 15 bases, with 9 bases of the junction left unmatched. The CDR3 runs to 12 residues. CDR3 sequence reads: CASSPNRDRPFF. The CDR3 DNA sequence: TGTGCCAGTAGTCCCAACCGGGACAGGCCGTTCTTC.

The gene calls are TRBV7-6 and TRBJ1-2, with TRBD1 matching over 12 bases. This CDR3 is built from 19 residues. After removal of 1 base from V and 4 bases from J, the junction contained 13 bases not matched to a gene. Germline V CDR1 and CDR2: SGHVS, FNYEAQ. The CDR3 bases are TGTGCCAGCAGCTTAGTTCTGTCGGGACAGGGGGCGCACGGCTATGGCTACACCTTC. It translates to CASSLVLSGQGAHGYGYTF.

This chain joins TRBV15 and TRBJ2-1, with 8 bases fitting TRBD1. Germline V gives CDR1 LNHNV, CDR2 YYDKDF (reference sequence). CDR3 length equals 15 residues. V dropped 4 bases and J dropped 4; count of bases not matched to a gene: 6. The CDR3 DNA reads TGTGCCACCAGCACAGCCGGGACAGGATACAATGAGCAGTTCTTC. It encodes CATSTAGTGYNEQFF.

The V call is TRBV11-3, the J call TRBJ2-5; 7 bases match TRBD1. The CDR3 runs to 13 residues. V lost 4 bases and J lost 4; bases outside the gene matches: 3. CDR1 SGHNT and CDR2 YENEEA come from the germline V gene. The CDR3 here is CASSSRGPETQYF. CDR3 nucleotide sequence: TGTGCCAGCAGCTCAAGGGGGCCAGAGACCCAGTACTTC.

The J gene is TRBJ2-3, the V gene TRBV2; 7 nucleotides align to TRBD2. V shed 6 bases and J 2 bases; nucleotides not matched to a gene: 11. Germline CDR1 is SNHLY and CDR2 is FYNNEI. CDR3 size: 16 residues. The DNA for the CDR3 is TGTGCCAGCAGGGCAGGGCTAGCGGTAACCACAGATACGCAGTATTTT. The encoded protein is CASRAGLAVTTDTQYF.

There are a few counts of this clone. The chain has TRBV7-2 and TRBJ2-7; perhaps TRBD2 as D (6 bases). V lost 1 base and J 6 bases, leaving 19 bases between the germline ends. Per the germline V gene, CDR1 is SGHTA and CDR2 is FQGNSA. The CDR3 totals 16 residues. CDR3 region: CASSLGHSGGTREQYF. CDR3 sequence (DNA): TGTGCCAGCAGCTTAGGCCATTCCGGGGGAACTCGCGAGCAGTACTTC.

The chain is built from TRBV14 and TRBJ2-3; 8 bases line up with TRBD2. Per the germline V gene, CDR1 is SGHDN and CDR2 is FVKESK. Losses at the gene ends were 0 bases for V and 2 bases for J; bases not matched to a gene: 10. The CDR3 is 18 residues long. CDR3 bases: TGTGCCAGCAGCCAAGACGGGAGTAGCGGGACCTACACAGATACGCAGTATTTT. It is translated as CASSQDGSSGTYTDTQYF.